The rows below give T cell receptor beta chains drawn from one sample of a study of radiotherapy plus CTLA-4 blockade in lung cancer. TCRdb's copy holds only in-frame clones and misses some; the assay was immunoSEQ multiplex PCR. The repertoire has about 31,000 clones, around 70% of them found once; the top ten carry roughly 4.5%. The sequencing here drew on peripheral blood, taken from a patient treated with radiotherapy plus ipilimumab. Source of these receptors: a human donor with non-small cell lung cancer whose response to radiotherapy plus ipilimumab could not be evaluated. Both conserved end residues are part of each CDR3. The order of the fields is V gene, D gene, clone size, J gene, CDR3 DNA, CDR3 protein. A D gene is named only where the DNA matches it firmly. Size is stated for part of the rows, as once, few or many counts, or as a class when the clone is expanded.

TRBV18	TRBD1	-	TRBJ2-2	TGTGCCAGCTCACCTGGGACAGTGAACACCGGGGAGCTGTTTTTT	CASSPGTVNTGELFF
TRBV5-8	-	-	TRBJ2-5	TGTGCCAGCAGCTTGGGAGACAGCGGGCAAGAGACCCAGTACTTC	CASSLGDSGQETQYF
TRBV21-1	-	medium-sized	TRBJ1-2	TGTGCCAGCAGCTCCCGACGGGGGGCGAAGGGCTATGGCTACACCTTC	CASSSRRGAKGYGYTF
TRBV5-8	TRBD1	-	TRBJ1-2	TGTGCCAGCAGCTTGAAAGGACAGGACGGCTACACCTTC	CASSLKGQDGYTF
TRBV9	-	-	TRBJ1-2	TGTGCCAGCAGCGTAGCAGATCGTTTACAAACCGGCTACACCTTC	CASSVADRLQTGYTF
TRBV5-1	TRBD2	-	TRBJ2-1	TGCGCCAGCAGCTCTTATAGCGGGAAGTACAATGAGCAGTTCTTC	CASSSYSGKYNEQFF
TRBV5-1	TRBD1	-	TRBJ1-4	TGCGCCAGCAGCTTGGGTGACAGGGGATTTCAAAAACTGTTTTTT	CASSLGDRGFQKLFF
TRBV5-1	-	-	TRBJ2-3	TGCGCCAGCAGCTTATCGCAGTCAACAGATACGCAGTATTTT	CASSLSQSTDTQYF
TRBV7-9	-	-	TRBJ2-3	TGTGCCAGCAGAAGGGACACAAGCACAGATGCGCAGTATTTT	CASRRDTSTDAQYF
TRBV6-6	-	few	TRBJ1-2	TGTGCCAGCAGAGACAGTCCGGATGGCTACACCTTC	CASRDSPDGYTF
TRBV4-3	TRBD2	-	TRBJ2-7	TGCGCCAGCAGCCTTATAGCGGGAGGGCCCTCGGACGAGCAGTACTTC	CASSLIAGGPSDEQYF
TRBV9	-	-	TRBJ2-2	TGTGCCAGCAGCGTACAGGGTTACACCGGGGAGCTGTTTTTT	CASSVQGYTGELFF
TRBV7-2	TRBD2	-	TRBJ2-1	TGTGCCAGCAGCTCCGGGACTATACACAATGAGCAGTTCTTC	CASSSGTIHNEQFF
TRBV7-8	-	-	TRBJ1-1	TGTGCCAGCAGGCCACGTGGCAGGGAATCAACTGAAGCTTTCTTT	CASRPRGRESTEAFF
TRBV11-2	TRBD2	-	TRBJ2-7	TGTGCCAGCAGCTTATTAGCGGGAGACGTGGAGCAGTACTTC	CASSLLAGDVEQYF
TRBV27	-	-	TRBJ2-7	TGTGCCAGCAGTTATGGAGGGACAGCCTACGAGCAGTACTTC	CASSYGGTAYEQYF
TRBV5-4	TRBD2	-	TRBJ2-5	TGTGCCAGCAGCTTCTTGAGGACTAGCGGTAGAAACCAAGAGACCCAGTACTTC	CASSFLRTSGRNQETQYF
TRBV23-1	-	-	TRBJ2-2	TGCGCCAGCAGTCCGGAACTAGCCGGGGAGCTGTTTTTT	CASSPELAGELFF
TRBV10-1	-	-	TRBJ1-1	TGCGCCAGCAGTGAGTCGGGGTGGGGCCCAGGTGAAGCTTTCTTT	CASSESGWGPGEAFF
TRBV30	-	-	TRBJ1-1	TGTGCCTGGAAGGGCAGGGAGAACACTGAAGCTTTCTTT	CAWKGRENTEAFF
TRBV6-5	TRBD2	few	TRBJ2-1	TGTGCCAGCAGTTCTAGCGGGAAGAGTGAGCAGTTCTTC	CASSSSGKSEQFF
TRBV4-1	TRBD2	once	TRBJ2-1	TGCGCCAGCAGCCCCCCCGGGACTACGACCTACAATGAGCAGTTCTTC	CASSPPGTTTYNEQFF
TRBV5-1	TRBD2	-	TRBJ2-5	TGCGCCAGCAGCTATAGCGGGAGTCAAGAGACCCAGTACTTC	CASSYSGSQETQYF
TRBV5-1	-	-	TRBJ2-2	TGCGCCAGCAGCCCCCCTAGCGCAACGAACACCGGGGAGCTGTTTTTT	CASSPPSATNTGELFF
TRBV5-6	-	-	TRBJ2-1	TGTGCCAGCTCTTCGGGGGAGTATAACAATGAGCAGTTCTTC	CASSSGEYNNEQFF
TRBV15	TRBD2	-	TRBJ2-1	TGTGCCACCAGCGGAATAGCGGGAGGCTACAATGAGCAGTTCTTC	CATSGIAGGYNEQFF
TRBV7-9	-	-	TRBJ1-5	TGTGCCAGCAGCTTACTAGGGGATCAGCCCCAGCATTTT	CASSLLGDQPQHF
TRBV5-1	-	-	TRBJ2-1	TGCGCCAGCAGCCCTGGGGGCAACCCCTACAATGAGCAGTTCTTC	CASSPGGNPYNEQFF
TRBV5-1	TRBD2	-	TRBJ2-7	TGCGCCAGCAGCACCGGGACTACCTCTAATCAGTACTTC	CASSTGTTSNQYF